This TCR beta chain is from a study of cytomegalovirus exposure and HLA in healthy donors. This clone was found a few times. 60 Vbeta and 13 Jbeta primers were used in PCR. Repertoires were generated with immunoSEQ multiplex PCR, while TCRdb's copy carries only in-frame clones and drops some. The repertoire holds around 71,000 clones, 60% to 75% seen once, with 14% in the top ten. V gave up 2 bases and J gave up 1 base, with 9 bases separating them. This CDR3 is built from 14 residues. Germline lookup yields CDR1 SGDLS and CDR2 YYNGEE. What was sequenced was PBMCs. The origin of this receptor is a male donor in good health and CMV-seropositive. The V call is TRBV9, the J call TRBJ2-5; tentatively, D is TRBD1 (6 bases). The CDR3 DNA follows: TGTGCCAGCAGCGTGGACAGTGTCCAAGAGACCCAGTACTTC. Amino acid sequence: CASSVDSVQETQYF.